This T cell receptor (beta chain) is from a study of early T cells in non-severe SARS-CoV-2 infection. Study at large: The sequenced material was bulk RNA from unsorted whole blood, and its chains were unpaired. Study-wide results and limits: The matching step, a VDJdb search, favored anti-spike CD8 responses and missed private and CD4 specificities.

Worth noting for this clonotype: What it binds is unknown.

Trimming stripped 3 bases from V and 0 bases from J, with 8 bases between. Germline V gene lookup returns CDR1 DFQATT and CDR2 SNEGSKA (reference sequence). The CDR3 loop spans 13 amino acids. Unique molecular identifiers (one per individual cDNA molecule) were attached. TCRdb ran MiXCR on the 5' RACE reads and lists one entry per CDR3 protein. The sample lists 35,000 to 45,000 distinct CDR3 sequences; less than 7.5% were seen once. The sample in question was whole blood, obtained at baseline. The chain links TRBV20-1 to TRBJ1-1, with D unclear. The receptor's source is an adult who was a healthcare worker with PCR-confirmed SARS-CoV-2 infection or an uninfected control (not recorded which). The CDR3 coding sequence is TGCAGTGCTAGGATACCCCTGAACACTGAAGCTTTCTTT. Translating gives CSARIPLNTEAFF.